The clone carrying this T cell receptor beta chain was observed a few times. The entry originates in a study of blood T cells in healthy people across ages. A second roughly 7 to 11 cycle PCR used barcoded and J-beta primers. MiXCR was run by TCRdb on the 5' RACE reads, yielding one entry per CDR3 protein. The sample holds about 760,000 distinct CDR3 sequences; 20% to 25% are singletons and the top ten take more than 8.5%. Germline loops: CDR1 LNHNV, CDR2 YYDKDF (reference sequence). V trimming: 7 bases; J trimming: 6 bases; junction bases outside the gene matches: 8. The CDR3 has 14 residues. These data were likewise used in another study, on T cells of mothers and their children.

The V call is TRBV15, the J call TRBJ2-2, with 7 bases identical to TRBD1. The sequencing input was blood. This TCR was recovered from a boy younger than 18 in good health. The CDR3 bases are TGTGCCACCAACGACAGGGAGTTGGCCGGGGAGCTGTTTTTT. Encoded protein: CATNDRELAGELFF.